The next 11 T cell receptor beta chains were all read from a single sample in a study of T cells in tuberculosis. Here immunoSEQ multiplex PCR was the method, and the copy in TCRdb shows in-frame clones only, minus some. Of 25,000 to 35,000 clones in the sample, 93% were seen once. The specimen was PBMCs. All receptors come from a donor aged 10-29 years with latent tuberculosis or without tuberculosis infection.

The chain combines TRBV2 with TRBJ2-1, with 7 bases that match TRBD2. This CDR3 spans 17 amino acids. V gave up 6 bases and J gave up 3 bases; unmatched junction bases: 14. Germline V gives CDR1 SNHLY, CDR2 FYNNEI. CDR3 amino acids: CASSNTFLAEHYNEQFF. The CDR3 DNA is TGTGCCAGCAGCAACACCTTCCTAGCGGAGCACTACAATGAGCAGTTCTTC.

The sample holds one count of this clone. The chain carries TRBV5-6 and TRBJ2-7; weak D call: TRBD2 (7 bases). The CDR3 sequence is 16 residues long. Germline values: CDR1 SGHDT, CDR2 YYEEEE. The germline V and J ends were trimmed by 0 bases and 6 bases, with 19 bases remaining between them. CDR3 in DNA: TGTGCCAGCAGCTTGGGGAGTAGGGGGAGGGGGTCCGAGCAGTACTTC. It yields the protein CASSLGSRGRGSEQYF.

This chain uses TRBV5-1 with TRBJ1-2; D ambiguous. The CDR3 runs to 12 residues. Per germline, CDR1 SGHRS and CDR2 YFSETQ. The germline V and J ends were trimmed by 0 bases and 8 bases, with 8 bases remaining between them. The CDR3 here is CASSLDAAGYTF. DNA for the CDR3: TGCGCCAGCAGCTTGGACGCTGCGGGCTACACCTTC.

The CDR3 DNA follows: TGTGCCAGCAGTTTATTTCGGGGAACTGAAGCTTTCTTT. This translates into CASSLFRGTEAFF. The J gene is TRBJ1-1, the V gene TRBV27; no reliable D call. The CDR3 covers 13 residues. Germline values: CDR1 MNHEY, CDR2 SMNVEV (reference sequence). V dropped 1 base and J dropped 5 bases, with 8 bases sitting between them.

This clone occurred once. CDR3 sequence (DNA): TGTGCCAGTAGTATGCCAACTCCGGCGGGACAGAGCTATGGCTACACCTTC. Its translation is CASSMPTPAGQSYGYTF. The V and J genes are TRBV19 and TRBJ1-2; 7 bases align to TRBD1. Germline CDR1 is LNHDA and CDR2 is SQIVND (reference sequence). The trim removed 3 bases at V and 4 bases at J, leaving 14 bases unmatched. The CDR3 sequence is 17 residues long. The full variable domain, completed using reference TRBV19 and TRBJ1-2, is DGGITQSPKYLFRKEGQNVTLSCEQNLNHDAMYWYRQDPGQGLRLIYYSQIVNDFQKGDIAEGYSVSREKKESFPLTVTSAQKNPTAFYLCASSMPTPAGQSYGYTFGSGTRLTVV.

The chain links TRBV6-5 to TRBJ2-7; D unresolved. Germline loops: CDR1 MNHEY, CDR2 SVGAGI. The CDR3 totals 13 residues. V was cut by 2 bases and J by 2 bases, with 7 bases left in between. The DNA of the CDR3 is TGTGCCAGCAGTTACGAACGGGCCTACGAGCAGTACTTC. Translated, it gives CASSYERAYEQYF.

This rearrangement joins TRBV5-6 to TRBJ1-2, with D maybe TRBD1 (6 bases). The CDR3 consists of 13 residues. Germline V gives CDR1 SGHDT, CDR2 YYEEEE. V dropped 4 bases and J dropped 4 bases, with 11 bases sitting between them. This CDR3 reads CASSQDRPYGYTF. The DNA for the CDR3 is TGTGCCAGCAGCCAGGACAGACCCTATGGCTACACCTTC.

The genes are TRBV15 and TRBJ1-1; D perhaps matches TRBD1 (5 bases). This CDR3 spans 17 amino acids. The germline gives CDR1 LNHNV, CDR2 YYDKDF (reference sequence). Between the trimmed V and J ends, which lost 0 bases and 4 bases, there was a span of 18 bases. CDR3: CATSRDFVVRARTEAFF. The DNA of the CDR3 is TGTGCCACCAGCAGAGATTTTGTGGTCAGGGCGCGCACTGAAGCTTTCTTT.

The J gene is TRBJ2-5, the V gene TRBV15; 9 nucleotides match TRBD1. This CDR3 has 16 amino acids. Germline values: CDR1 LNHNV, CDR2 YYDKDF (reference sequence). V lost 0 bases, J lost 5 bases, and 7 bases stayed unmatched. The chain's CDR3 is CATSRDRTGGSETQYF. Written as DNA, the CDR3 is TGTGCCACCAGCAGAGATAGAACAGGGGGCTCGGAGACCCAGTACTTC.

The rearrangement uses TRBV7-8 and TRBJ1-4; no firm D call. Germline assignment: CDR1 SGHVS and CDR2 FQNEAQ. This CDR3 is built from 14 residues. V lost 4 bases and J 10 bases, leaving 16 bases between the germline ends. In DNA form, the CDR3 reads TGTGCCAGCAGCTACTTATTGGGGAGAGGAAAACTGTTTTTT. Translated, it gives CASSYLLGRGKLFF.

The genes are TRBV5-1 and TRBJ1-4; 10 bases map to TRBD1. The CDR3 is 16 amino acids. Trimming at V came to 0 bases and at J to 4 bases, leaving 3 bases not matched to a gene. Germline lookup yields CDR1 SGHRS and CDR2 YFSETQ. The CDR3 DNA reads as TGCGCCAGCAGCTTGGCCGGGACAGGGGATAATGAAAAACTGTTTTTT. Translating it yields CASSLAGTGDNEKLFF.